This T cell receptor beta chain is from a study of T-cell memory formation after mild COVID-19. Whole-study context: In these data, TCR clusters were largely donor specific.

Trimming removed 1 base from V and 5 bases from J, with 6 bases in between. The CDR3 has 12 residues. CDR1 is DFQATT, CDR2 SNEGSKA, per germline (reference sequence). At least ten counts were recorded for this clonotype. Its antigen is undetermined. Broader study findings: Contracting clones from day 15 to 85 showed balanced CD4/CD8; later expanders favored CD4+.

From the 5' RACE reads, TCRdb called clonotypes with MiXCR, one entry per CDR3 protein. The sample carries under 300,000 distinct CDR3 sequences, over 7% recorded once. The chain links TRBV20-1 to TRBJ2-1; D gene ambiguous. The TCR originated in a man aged 18 to 29 who had mild COVID-19 (a few samples of this study predate the infection). Cell type and time point are not known. The specimen sequenced was PBMCs or a T cell subset sorted from them (not recorded which). The CDR3 reads CSARGRNNEQFF. The CDR3 nucleotides read TGCAGTGCTAGAGGCCGAAACAATGAGCAGTTCTTC.